The text below deals with one TCR beta chain. No antigen is known for it. The data are from a study of CD8 T cells in ankylosing spondylitis. Overall study results and limits: As reported, disease-linked clones showed significant enrichment in matched ankylosing spondylitis synovial fluid.

TCRdb called the 5' RACE reads again in MiXCR, with one record for every CDR3 protein. The sample comprises about 210,000 distinct CDR3 sequences, roughly 8.2% of which are singletons, and 4.8% rests with the top ten. The CDR3 has 14 amino acids. V lost 3 bases, J lost 6 bases, and 11 bases lay in between. The source of this sequence is a female donor with ankylosing spondylitis or in good health (not recorded which). Sequencing was performed on blood, either unsorted or a sorted T cell fraction (not recorded which). J is TRBJ2-2 and V is TRBV12-3 or TRBV12-4, with D possibly being TRBD2 (5 bases). The CDR3: CASSLREKAGELFF. For the CDR3, the DNA is TGTGCCAGCAGTTTGAGGGAGAAGGCCGGGGAGCTGTTTTTT.